The 21 T cell receptor beta chains reported below all come from one sample, sequenced in a study of blood T cell repertoires in COVID-19. TCRdb's copy holds only in-frame clones and misses some; the assay was immunoSEQ multiplex PCR. The table records roughly 70,000 clones, 75% to 90% of them present only once. The sample taken for sequencing was peripheral blood. These receptors were collected from a woman older than 75 with active COVID-19.

V gene TRBV9 combines with J gene TRBJ2-2; no reliable D call. This CDR3 contains 13 residues. V was cut by 4 bases and J by 7 bases, with 11 bases left in between. Germline values: CDR1 SGDLS, CDR2 YYNGEE. The CDR3 spells CASSSTVGGELFF. In nucleotides, the CDR3 is TGTGCCAGCAGCTCCACAGTGGGCGGGGAGCTGTTTTTT.

The chain employs TRBV21-1 and TRBJ2-5; TRBD2 is the table's D call and was not checked against the DNA. TRBV21-1 counts as a pseudogene. The CDR3 sequence is 9 residues long. For the CDR3, the DNA is TGTGCCAGCCGGGAGACCCAGTACTTC. It encodes CASRETQYF.

The V call is TRBV28, the J call TRBJ1-5; no clear D. CDR3 size: 11 residues. Trimming shortened V by 6 bases and J by 2 bases, and 2 bases separated the two germline ends. CDR1 and CDR2 from the germline V gene are MDHEN and SYDVKM. The CDR3 spells CASSGNQPQHF. The CDR3 region has the DNA TGTGCCAGCAGCGGCAATCAGCCCCAGCATTTT.

The J gene is TRBJ2-7, the V gene TRBV6-2 or TRBV6-3; a weak D match, TRBD2 (5 bases). Germline V gene sequence: CDR1 MNHEY, CDR2 SVGEGT. V was shortened by 1 base and J by 1 base, with 8 bases between the two germline ends. This CDR3 contains 14 residues. This CDR3 reads CASSYFGESYEQYF. The CDR3 DNA follows: TGTGCCAGCAGTTACTTCGGGGAATCCTACGAGCAGTACTTC.

J is TRBJ2-5 and V is TRBV29-1; D might be TRBD1 (5 bases). This CDR3 has 15 residues. The germline V gene encodes CDR1 SQVTM and CDR2 ANQGSEA. Trimming pared 6 bases from V and 4 bases from J, leaving 21 bases between. The CDR3 here is CSVGAGNRRGETQYF. DNA of the CDR3: TGCAGCGTAGGTGCAGGGAACCGTAGAGGAGAGACCCAGTACTTC.

This chain links TRBV29-1 with TRBJ2-5; TRBD2 is a possible D gene (5 bases). Trimming took 4 bases from V and 6 from J, leaving 18 bases between them. Germline CDR1 is SQVTM and CDR2 is ANQGSEA. The CDR3 covers 14 residues. DNA of the CDR3: TGCAGCGTTGCGTCGAGCGGAGTTTGGCAGACCCAGTACTTC. Amino acid sequence: CSVASSGVWQTQYF. Combining the CDR3 with reference TRBV29-1 and TRBJ2-5 gives the whole variable domain SAVISQKPSRDICQRGTSLTIQCQVDSQVTMMFWYRQQPGQSLTLIATANQGSEATYESGFVIDKFPISRPNLTFSTLTVSNMSPEDSSIYLCSVASSGVWQTQYFGPGTRLLVL.

The chain combines TRBV29-1 with TRBJ2-5; TRBD2 matches at 8 bases. The V segment lost 1 base and the J segment 5 bases; nucleotides outside the gene matches: 3. The length of the CDR3 is 13 residues. CDR1 is SQVTM and CDR2 is ANQGSEA in the germline V gene. The CDR3 sequence: CSVEVTSAETQYF. The DNA of the CDR3 is TGCAGCGTTGAAGTGACTAGCGCGGAGACCCAGTACTTC.

The V call is TRBV7-2, the J call TRBJ2-5; weak D call: TRBD1 (6 bases). The CDR3 spans 14 residues. Trimming cost V 1 base and J 2 bases, with 8 bases left between them. Germline assignment: CDR1 SGHTA and CDR2 FQGNSA. The CDR3 nucleotides read TGTGCCAGCAGCTTAGAGAGGGGGCAAGAGACCCAGTACTTC. This encodes CASSLERGQETQYF.

The chain employs TRBV19 and TRBJ2-3; D is ambiguous. The CDR3 totals 15 residues. Germline-derived CDR1 and CDR2 are LNHDA and SQIVND (reference sequence). Between the trimmed V and J ends, which lost 4 bases and 2 bases, there was a span of 13 bases. The CDR3 loop reads CASSTRGINTDTQYF. The CDR3 DNA sequence: TGTGCCAGTAGTACCCGAGGCATAAACACAGATACGCAGTATTTT.

The rearrangement links TRBV27 to TRBJ1-6; 7 bases map to TRBD1. V was clipped by 6 bases and J by 10 bases; unmatched bases: 18. Per the germline V gene, CDR1 is MNHEY and CDR2 is SMNVEV (reference sequence). The CDR3 length is 17 residues. The CDR3 reads CASSPTGTATGTSPLHF. Written as DNA, the CDR3 is TGTGCCAGCAGCCCGACCGGGACAGCCACCGGAACCTCACCCCTCCACTTT.

The genes are TRBV7-3 and TRBJ1-2; D is ambiguous. V dropped 2 bases and J dropped 5 bases, with 12 bases sitting between them. Per germline, CDR1 SGHTA and CDR2 FQGTGA. The CDR3 contains 14 residues. CDR3 in DNA: TGTGCCAGCAGCTTAGGTCCAGGCACATATGGCTACACCTTC. Amino acid sequence: CASSLGPGTYGYTF.

The V call is TRBV5-1, the J call TRBJ2-7; 13 bases fit TRBD2. The length of the CDR3 is 14 residues. V was clipped by 4 bases and J by 6 bases; unmatched bases: 4. Germline-derived CDR1 and CDR2 are SGHRS and YFSETQ. The CDR3 DNA follows: TGCGCCAGCAGCGAACTAGCGGGAGGGCTCGAGCAGTACTTC. It yields the protein CASSELAGGLEQYF.

The gene calls are TRBV5-1 and TRBJ2-7, with 10 bases matching TRBD1. Trimming cost V 0 bases and J 3 bases; bases outside gene matches: 9. There are 17 residues in the CDR3. In germline, CDR1 is SGHRS, CDR2 YFSETQ. This chain's CDR3 is CASSLAAHDRGLYEQYF. The CDR3 DNA reads as TGCGCCAGCAGCTTGGCCGCTCACGACAGGGGGCTCTACGAGCAGTACTTC.

J is TRBJ2-3 and V is TRBV9; no reliable D call. CDR3 length: 14 residues. From germline, CDR1 is SGDLS and CDR2 YYNGEE. Trimming removed 0 bases at V and 4 bases at J, with 9 bases between. The CDR3 region has the DNA TGTGCCAGCAGCGTAGCTGGTACGGCAGATACGCAGTATTTT. It encodes CASSVAGTADTQYF.

The V call is TRBV27, the J call TRBJ1-1; the D is unclear. Trimming shortened V by 5 bases and J by 3 bases, and 10 bases separated the two germline ends. The germline CDR1 and CDR2 sequences are MNHEY and SMNVEV (reference sequence). The CDR3 spans 13 residues. CDR3: CASSPAQHTEAFF. The CDR3 DNA follows: TGTGCCAGCAGTCCCGCGCAACACACTGAAGCTTTCTTT.

In its sample, this clone was seen once. The V gene is TRBV6-5, the J gene TRBJ2-6; D unclear. CDR1 is MNHEY, CDR2 SVGAGI, per germline. V lost 5 bases, J lost 4 bases, and 9 bases lay in between. This CDR3 contains 14 residues. The CDR3 spells CASSSNSGANVLTF. For the CDR3, the DNA is TGTGCCAGCAGTAGTAACTCGGGGGCCAACGTCCTGACTTTC.

The V and J genes are TRBV5-5 and TRBJ2-7; D is perhaps TRBD1 (6 bases). Looked up from germline, CDR1 is SGHKS and CDR2 is YYEKEE (reference sequence). The CDR3 contains 16 residues. V was trimmed by 3 bases and J by 6 bases, leaving 22 bases between them. CDR3 sequence (DNA): TGTGCCAGCAGCTACGCGGTCACAGGGTCTGTTTCCGAGCAGTACTTC. Protein product: CASSYAVTGSVSEQYF.

V gene TRBV19 combines with J gene TRBJ2-1, with 11 bases aligning to TRBD2. CDR1 and CDR2 (germline): LNHDA, SQIVND (reference sequence). Losses at the gene ends were 4 bases for V and 4 bases for J; bases not matched to a gene: 3. This CDR3 has 15 amino acids. The CDR3: CASSKRTSGYNEQFF. The CDR3 nucleotides are TGTGCCAGTAGTAAAAGGACTAGCGGGTACAATGAGCAGTTCTTC.

The chain uses TRBV19 and TRBJ2-1, with TRBD2 matching 12 bases. Germline CDR1 LNHDA, CDR2 SQIVND (reference sequence). The CDR3 has 15 residues. Losses at the gene ends were 7 bases for V and 9 bases for J; bases not matched to a gene: 10. This chain's CDR3 is CASTASGRATGEQFF. The CDR3, as DNA: TGTGCCAGTACCGCTAGCGGGAGGGCTACAGGTGAGCAGTTCTTC.

The chain uses TRBV10-3 and TRBJ1-1, with D perhaps TRBD1 (5 bases). With 8 bases removed from V and 5 bases from J, the gap between germline ends came to 12 bases. In germline, CDR1 is ENHRY, CDR2 SYGVKD. The CDR3 loop spans 12 amino acids. CDR3 amino acids: CAIGRGLTEAFF. The CDR3 nucleotides are TGTGCCATCGGGAGGGGATTGACTGAAGCTTTCTTT.

The chain links TRBV5-4 to TRBJ2-5; D unresolved. Germline assignment: CDR1 SGHNT and CDR2 YYREEE (reference sequence). The CDR3 spans 11 residues. Trimming took off 4 bases at V and 2 bases at J, with 3 bases between the two ends. The CDR3 coding sequence is TGTGCCAGCAGCCGGCAAGAGACCCAGTACTTC. This codes for CASSRQETQYF.